One sample yielded the 18 T cell receptor beta chains listed below, sequenced in a study of cytomegalovirus exposure and HLA in healthy donors (TCRdb year 2017). Libraries were prepared through the immunoSEQ multiplex PCR assay. The multiplex PCR relied on a mix of 60 forward primers for TCR Vbeta segments and 13 reverse primers for TCR Jbeta segments. TCRdb provides this immuneACCESS table in a form limited to in-frame rearrangements. Some clones are lacking; in checked studies, under half of them reflect an unresolved V gene, and why the rest are absent is not known. This sample has 150,000 to 200,000 clones in its table, and over 70% of those were observed once. The leading ten clones occupy about 2.7% of the sample. What was sequenced was PBMCs. Receptors originate from a woman aged 50 to 60 in good health and CMV-seropositive.

The chain employs TRBV5-1 and TRBJ1-2; D may be TRBD1 (6 bases). Germline lookup yields CDR1 SGHRS and CDR2 YFSETQ. The CDR3 runs to 12 residues. The germline V and J ends were trimmed by 7 bases and 2 bases, with 9 bases remaining between them. CDR3 amino acids: CASPDSNYGYTF. DNA for the CDR3: TGCGCCAGCCCGGACAGCAACTATGGCTACACCTTC.

This chain connects TRBV30 to TRBJ2-7, with D unclear. The CDR3 consists of 13 residues. CDR1 is GTSNPN, CDR2 SVGIG, per germline (reference sequence). V was pared by 0 bases and J by 9 bases, with 15 bases between. The CDR3 loop reads CAWSVEGYRGQYF. DNA for the CDR3: TGTGCCTGGAGTGTCGAAGGTTACCGAGGGCAGTACTTC.

In regard to this clone: One end of the junction fails to match germline, which may point to a read error. Other DNA sequences in this sample translate to the same CDR3. V is TRBV18 and J is TRBJ2-7; 11 bases map to TRBD2. The CDR3 is made up of 16 amino acids. Germline V gene data show CDR1 as KGHSH and CDR2 as LQKENI. The CDR3 loop is CASSLISGGADNEQYF. The CDR3 DNA is TGTGCCAGCTCACTCATTAGCGGGGGGGCGGATAACGAGCAGTATTTC.

The chain links TRBV7-9 to TRBJ1-2; TRBD1 might be the D (5 bases). Germline CDR1 is SEHNR and CDR2 is FQNEAQ (reference sequence). V was clipped by 2 bases and J by 3 bases, with 7 bases between them. The CDR3 runs 13 residues. The CDR3 is CASSLQQDYGYTF. In DNA, the CDR3 is TGTGCCAGCAGCTTACAACAGGACTATGGCTACACCTTC.

This clone has only one observation. The rearrangement uses TRBV2 and TRBJ2-2, with 7 nucleotides matching TRBD1. Germline CDR1 SNHLY, CDR2 FYNNEI. V lost 5 bases to trimming and J lost 5 bases; unmatched junction nucleotides: 5. This CDR3 contains 14 residues. The chain's CDR3 is CASSTGAFTGELFF. Written as DNA, the CDR3 is TGTGCCAGCAGTACAGGGGCATTTACCGGGGAGCTGTTTTTT.

This chain joins TRBV5-1 and TRBJ2-2; TRBD1 might be the D (5 bases). Germline CDR1 is SGHRS and CDR2 is YFSETQ. The V end was cut by 0 bases, the J end by 7 bases, with 13 bases between. The CDR3 has 15 residues. CDR3: CASSLVQGANGELFF. CDR3 sequence (DNA): TGCGCCAGCAGCTTGGTTCAGGGCGCGAACGGGGAGCTGTTTTTT.

This rearrangement joins TRBV29-1 to TRBJ2-5; D is possibly TRBD2 (5 bases). This CDR3 has 12 residues. V shed 5 bases and J shed 5 bases, with 12 bases lying between them. From germline, CDR1 is SQVTM and CDR2 ANQGSEA. The DNA of the CDR3 is TGCAGCGTTACTGAGGGTCGGGAGACCCAGTACTTC. It encodes CSVTEGRETQYF.

This clone was seen more than once but under ten times. This chain joins TRBV11-1 and TRBJ1-1; TRBD1 matches at 8 bases. Trimming took 4 bases from V and 4 from J; bases not matched to a gene: 5. Germline V CDR1 and CDR2: SGHAT, FQDESV (reference sequence). The CDR3 runs to 14 residues. The CDR3 protein is CASSWGQVGTEAFF. The CDR3 nucleotides read TGTGCCAGCAGCTGGGGACAGGTTGGCACTGAAGCTTTCTTT.

The chain links TRBV10-3 to TRBJ2-3; possibly TRBD1 for D (5 bases). Trimming removed 6 bases from V and 2 bases from J, with 15 bases in between. The CDR3 spans 15 residues. The V gene's germline CDR1 is ENHRY and CDR2 SYGVKD. The CDR3, as DNA: TGTGCCATCAGGGACACGGCCCCCTCCACAGATACGCAGTATTTT. This codes for CAIRDTAPSTDTQYF.

The CDR3 DNA sequence: TGTGCCAGTAGTTACTTGGGCGGGCCGAGTGAAGCTTTCTTT. Translated: CASSYLGGPSEAFF. J is TRBJ1-1 and V is TRBV19; D gene uncertain. From germline, CDR1 is LNHDA and CDR2 SQIVND (reference sequence). CDR3 size: 14 residues. V was pared by 5 bases and J by 7 bases, with 17 bases between. The complete variable domain, with remaining parts taken from reference TRBV19 and TRBJ1-1, reads DGGITQSPKYLFRKEGQNVTLSCEQNLNHDAMYWYRQDPGQGLRLIYYSQIVNDFQKGDIAEGYSVSREKKESFPLTVTSAQKNPTAFYLCASSYLGGPSEAFFGQGTRLTVV.

The chain employs TRBV7-2 and TRBJ1-6; TRBD1 agrees at 7 bases. The CDR3 is 13 residues long. The V gene's germline CDR1 is SGHTA and CDR2 FQGNSA. The ends lost 9 bases at V and 7 bases at J; junction bases unmatched: 6. The CDR3 here is CASTGDLNSPLHF. CDR3 in DNA: TGTGCCAGTACAGGGGATTTGAATTCACCCCTCCACTTT.

The gene calls are TRBV4-1 and TRBJ2-2, with D uncertain. Per germline, CDR1 MGHRA and CDR2 YSYEKL. The CDR3 runs 14 residues. Trimming removed 7 bases from V and 0 bases from J, with 9 bases in between. This CDR3 is CASNPRANTGELFF. DNA of the CDR3: TGCGCCAGCAACCCCCGGGCGAACACCGGGGAGCTGTTTTTT.

A word on this clone: The final CDR3 position lacks the conserved phenylalanine or tryptophan, pointing to a likely read error. It is unclear where the CDR3 begins or ends on the DNA, so no DNA is shown, and the CDR3 is as TCRdb lists it. The chain has TRBV1 and TRBJ1-4. TRBV1 is given as a pseudogene. The CDR3 is made up of 11 amino acids, end residues included. This CDR3 is CTSSRAGRRGI.

The V and J genes are TRBV7-3 and TRBJ2-5; TRBD1 is a possible D gene (5 bases). CDR1 SGHTA and CDR2 FQGTGA come from the germline V gene. Trimming removed 2 bases from V and 3 bases from J, with 7 bases in between. The CDR3 runs to 13 residues. This CDR3 reads CASSLSREETQYF. The CDR3 DNA reads TGTGCCAGCAGCTTATCCAGGGAAGAGACCCAGTACTTC.

This clone has a single count. This chain uses TRBV2 with TRBJ2-6, with unresolved D. Germline V gives CDR1 SNHLY, CDR2 FYNNEI. V lost 7 bases and J lost 0, with 25 bases in between. This CDR3 has 20 residues. CDR3 in amino acids: CASTSPTRSSLVSGANVLTF. The CDR3 DNA reads TGTGCCAGCACCAGCCCGACCCGGAGTAGTTTAGTCTCTGGGGCCAACGTCCTGACTTTC.

The gene calls are TRBV29-1 and TRBJ2-1; 11 bases match TRBD2. Germline trimming cut 3 bases from V and 6 bases from J; bases unmatched to any gene: 7. CDR3 length equals 15 residues. Germline lookup yields CDR1 SQVTM and CDR2 ANQGSEA. The CDR3 sequence: CSVDKTSGDLNEQFF. The DNA of the CDR3 is TGCAGCGTTGACAAGACTAGCGGGGACCTCAATGAGCAGTTCTTC.

The J gene is TRBJ2-1, the V gene TRBV10-2; 12 positions agree with TRBD2. Germline V CDR1 and CDR2: WSHSY, SAAADI. The CDR3 runs to 16 residues. V shed 4 bases and J 9 bases; nucleotides not matched to a gene: 10. This CDR3 reads CASSGLTSGGPSEQFF. In DNA form, the CDR3 reads TGCGCCAGCAGTGGTTTGACTAGCGGGGGCCCCAGTGAGCAGTTCTTC.

The chain employs TRBV2 and TRBJ1-1, with D perhaps TRBD1 (5 bases). Trimming shortened V by 3 bases and J by 5 bases, and 13 bases separated the two germline ends. Germline lookup yields CDR1 SNHLY and CDR2 FYNNEI. This CDR3 has 14 residues. In DNA, the CDR3 is TGTGCCAGCAGTGATGGGCAGGGATATACTGAAGCTTTCTTT. This codes for CASSDGQGYTEAFF.